Sequencing of this TCR beta chain was carried out in a study of PD-1 and CTLA-4 blockade in melanoma. The V end lost 9 bases, the J end lost 5 bases, and 11 bases lay between the germline ends. Germline CDR1 reads ENHRY; CDR2 reads SYGVKD. This CDR3 has 12 residues. Here immunoSEQ multiplex PCR was the method, and the copy in TCRdb shows in-frame clones only, minus some. The sample consists of about 16,000 clones, roughly 70% of them appearing once. This receptor was obtained from a human donor with melanoma. Source: CD8+ T cells from peripheral blood, taken from a patient given anti-PD-1 treatment. V and J are TRBV10-3 and TRBJ1-5; D gene ambiguous. The CDR3 DNA reads as TGTGCCATGACCGTTCCTGATCAGCCCCAGCATTTT. Translating it yields CAMTVPDQPQHF.